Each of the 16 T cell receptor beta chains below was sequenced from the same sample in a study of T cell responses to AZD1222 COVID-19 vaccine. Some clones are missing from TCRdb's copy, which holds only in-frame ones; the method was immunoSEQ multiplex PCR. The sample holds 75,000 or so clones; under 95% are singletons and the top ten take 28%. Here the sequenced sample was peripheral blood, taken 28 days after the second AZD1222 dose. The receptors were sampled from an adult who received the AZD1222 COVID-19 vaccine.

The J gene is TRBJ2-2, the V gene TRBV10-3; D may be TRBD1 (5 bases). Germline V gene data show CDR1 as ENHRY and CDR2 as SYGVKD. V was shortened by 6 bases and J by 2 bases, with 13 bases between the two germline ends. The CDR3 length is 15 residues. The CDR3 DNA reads TGTGCCATCAGCGGACAAACCATAAACACCGGGGAGCTGTTTTTT. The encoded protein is CAISGQTINTGELFF.

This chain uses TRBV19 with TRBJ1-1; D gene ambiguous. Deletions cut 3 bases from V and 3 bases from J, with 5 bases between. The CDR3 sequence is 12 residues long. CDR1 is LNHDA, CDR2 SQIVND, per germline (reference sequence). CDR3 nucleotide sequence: TGTGCCAGTAGTATGACCCACACTGAAGCTTTCTTT. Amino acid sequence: CASSMTHTEAFF.

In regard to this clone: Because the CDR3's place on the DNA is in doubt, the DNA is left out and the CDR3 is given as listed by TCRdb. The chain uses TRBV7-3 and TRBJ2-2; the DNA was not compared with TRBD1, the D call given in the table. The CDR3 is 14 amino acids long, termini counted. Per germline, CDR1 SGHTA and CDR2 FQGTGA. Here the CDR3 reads CASSFGQGDRELFF.

This CDR3 reads CASSQQGAPGNTIYF. Here the CDR3 DNA reads TGTGCCAGCTCGCAACAGGGGGCGCCTGGAAACACCATATATTTT. This chain uses TRBV18 with TRBJ1-3; TRBD1 matches at 9 bases. CDR3 length: 15 residues. CDR1 and CDR2 from the germline V gene are KGHSH and LQKENI. Germline trimming cut 6 bases from V and 2 bases from J; bases unmatched to any gene: 5.

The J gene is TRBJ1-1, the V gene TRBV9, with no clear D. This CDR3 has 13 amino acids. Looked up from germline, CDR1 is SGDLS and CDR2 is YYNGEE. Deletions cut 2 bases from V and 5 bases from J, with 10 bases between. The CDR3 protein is CASSVGGDTEAFF. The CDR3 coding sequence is TGTGCCAGCAGCGTTGGTGGGGATACTGAAGCTTTCTTT. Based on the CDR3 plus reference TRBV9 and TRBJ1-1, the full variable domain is DSGVTQTPKHLITATGQRVTLRCSPRSGDLSVYWYQQSLDQGLQFLIQYYNGEERAKGNILERFSAQQFPDLHSELNLSSLELGDSALYFCASSVGGDTEAFFGQGTRLTVV.

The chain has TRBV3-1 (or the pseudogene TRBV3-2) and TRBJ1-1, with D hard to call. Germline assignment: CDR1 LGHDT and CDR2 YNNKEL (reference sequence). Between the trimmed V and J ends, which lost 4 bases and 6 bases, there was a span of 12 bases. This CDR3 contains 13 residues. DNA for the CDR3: TGTGCCAGCAGCCGCCGGGGAGTCCCTGAAGCTTTCTTT. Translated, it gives CASSRRGVPEAFF.

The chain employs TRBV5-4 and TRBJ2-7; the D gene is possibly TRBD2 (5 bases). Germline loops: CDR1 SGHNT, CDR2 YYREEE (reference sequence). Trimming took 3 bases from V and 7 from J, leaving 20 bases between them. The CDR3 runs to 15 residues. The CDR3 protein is CASSSNLAATGEQYF. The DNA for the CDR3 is TGTGCCAGCAGCTCTAACCTAGCCGCTACTGGGGAGCAGTACTTC.

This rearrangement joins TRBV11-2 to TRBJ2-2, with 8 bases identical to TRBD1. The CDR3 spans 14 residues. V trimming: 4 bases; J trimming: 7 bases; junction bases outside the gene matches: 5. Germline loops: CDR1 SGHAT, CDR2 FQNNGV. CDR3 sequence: CASSSNRGNGELFF. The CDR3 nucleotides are TGTGCCAGCAGCTCCAACAGGGGGAACGGGGAGCTGTTTTTT.

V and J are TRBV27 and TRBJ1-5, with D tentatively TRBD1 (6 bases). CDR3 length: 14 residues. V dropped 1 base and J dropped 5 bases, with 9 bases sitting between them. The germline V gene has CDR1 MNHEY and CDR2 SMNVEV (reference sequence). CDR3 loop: CASSLFEGDQPQHF. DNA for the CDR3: TGTGCCAGCAGTTTATTTGAGGGGGATCAGCCCCAGCATTTT.

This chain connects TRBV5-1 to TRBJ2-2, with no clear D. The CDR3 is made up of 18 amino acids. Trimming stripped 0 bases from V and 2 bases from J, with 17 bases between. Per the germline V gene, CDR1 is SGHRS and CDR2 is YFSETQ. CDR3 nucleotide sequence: TGCGCCAGCAGCTTGGCCATTTGGGGATTGATAAACACCGGGGAGCTGTTTTTT. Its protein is CASSLAIWGLINTGELFF.

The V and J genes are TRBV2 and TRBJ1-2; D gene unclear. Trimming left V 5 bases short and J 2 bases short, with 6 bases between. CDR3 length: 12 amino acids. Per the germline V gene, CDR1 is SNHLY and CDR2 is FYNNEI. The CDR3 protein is CASSTENYGYTF. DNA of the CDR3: TGTGCCAGCAGTACAGAGAACTATGGCTACACCTTC.

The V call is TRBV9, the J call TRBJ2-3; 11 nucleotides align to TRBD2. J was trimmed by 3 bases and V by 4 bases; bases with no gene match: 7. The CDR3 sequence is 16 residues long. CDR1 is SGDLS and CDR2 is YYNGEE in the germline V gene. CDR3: CASSWGTSGETDTQYF. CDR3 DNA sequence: TGTGCCAGCAGCTGGGGGACTAGCGGCGAAACAGATACGCAGTATTTT.

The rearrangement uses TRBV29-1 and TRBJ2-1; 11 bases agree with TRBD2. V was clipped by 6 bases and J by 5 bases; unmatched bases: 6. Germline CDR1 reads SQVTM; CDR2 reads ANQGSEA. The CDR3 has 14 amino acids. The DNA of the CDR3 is TGCAGCGTGCGACCGACTAGCGGGAACAATGAGCAGTTCTTC. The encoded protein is CSVRPTSGNNEQFF.

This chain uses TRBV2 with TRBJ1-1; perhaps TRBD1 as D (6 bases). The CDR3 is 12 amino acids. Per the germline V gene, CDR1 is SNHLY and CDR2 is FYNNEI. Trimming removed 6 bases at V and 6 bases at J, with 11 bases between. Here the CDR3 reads CASRKGGSEAFF. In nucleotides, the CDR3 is TGTGCCAGCAGGAAGGGGGGGTCTGAAGCTTTCTTT.

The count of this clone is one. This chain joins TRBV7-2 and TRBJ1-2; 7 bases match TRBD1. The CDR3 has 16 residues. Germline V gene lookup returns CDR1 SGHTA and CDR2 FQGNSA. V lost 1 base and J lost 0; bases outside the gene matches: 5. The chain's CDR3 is CASSLVGGPTNYGYTF. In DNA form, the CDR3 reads TGTGCCAGCAGCTTAGTAGGGGGCCCCACTAACTATGGCTACACCTTC.

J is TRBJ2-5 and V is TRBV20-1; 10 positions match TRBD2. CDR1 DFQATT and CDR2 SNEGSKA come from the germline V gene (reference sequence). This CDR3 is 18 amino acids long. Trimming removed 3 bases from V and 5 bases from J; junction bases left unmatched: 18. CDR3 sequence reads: CSASWRGLAGVQGETQYF. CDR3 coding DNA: TGCAGTGCTAGTTGGAGGGGGCTAGCGGGAGTACAGGGGGAGACCCAGTACTTC.